This is a list of T cell receptor beta chains from one sample in a study of T cell responses to AZD1222 COVID-19 vaccine. Only in-frame clones appear in the TCRdb table, and some are missing; sequencing was by immunoSEQ multiplex PCR. Of some 100,000 clones in the sample, roughly nine tenths were seen once. The specimen comprised peripheral blood, sampled on day 0 of AZD1222 vaccination. The source of these receptors is an adult in good health. The conserved cysteine and the conserved F or W are not part of the CDR3 here.

J gene	V gene	CDR3 protein
TRBJ1-4	TRBV11-3	ASTPGTVTNEKLF
TRBJ1-5	TRBV27	ASSLDFGGNQPQH
TRBJ2-1	TRBV30	AWTNRSSYNEQF
TRBJ2-7	TRBV19	ASSIRTAVSYEQY
TRBJ2-1	TRBV29-1	SVGDRSSLYNEQF
TRBJ2-3	TRBV19	ASTPPGEQTLSTDTQY
TRBJ1-1	TRBV6-5	ASGQGFTEAF
TRBJ1-2	TRBV3-1/TRBV3-2	ASSFGSQNYGYT
TRBJ1-5	TRBV3-1/TRBV3-2	ASSQDLTGGQPQH
TRBJ2-3	TRBV3-1/TRBV3-2	ASSQDRLAGGPTDTQY
TRBJ2-1	TRBV6-5	ASSFRPGGSYNEQF
TRBJ2-6	TRBV2	ASSPWQAGANVLT
TRBJ2-7	TRBV6-5	ASSYSGQSYEQY
TRBJ2-7	TRBV28	ASSFSGKNKPYEQY
TRBJ2-2	TRBV5-1	ASSLATIMPGELF
TRBJ1-5	TRBV30	AWSGGGNQPQH
TRBJ2-7	TRBV19	ASSIGPSGAYEQY
TRBJ1-1	TRBV27	ASRSPGFSNTEAF
TRBJ2-5	TRBV28	AITGGQETQY
TRBJ2-1	TRBV10-1	ASSRLAGFGEQF
TRBJ1-6	TRBV28	ASSRTDGSPLH
TRBJ2-3	TRBV9	ASGHDPRDSATDTQY
TRBJ1-1	TRBV29-1	STSGAPMNTEAF
TRBJ1-5	TRBV19	ASSILDSDQPQH